Listed below are T cell receptor beta chains from one sample, sequenced in a study of blood T cell repertoires in COVID-19. The data were produced by immunoSEQ multiplex PCR, yet TCRdb's version contains in-frame clones alone and is incomplete. The profile shows 200,000 to 250,000 clones, roughly 80% of them singletons. Specimen: PBMCs or T cells enriched from blood (not recorded which). All receptors derive from a man aged 60-69 years who had recovered from COVID-19. Each CDR3 is given with its conserved first and last residue. A D gene is named only where the DNA matches it firmly. Clone sizes are given selectively: once, few, many, or a class where the clone is expanded.

TRBJ2-5 . TRBV5-1 . TGCGCCAGCAGCTATGCGGGGGCAGAGACGGGCGGAGAGACCCAGTACTTC CASSYAGAETGGETQYF
TRBJ1-5 . TRBV20-1 . TGCAGTGCCAGTGGAGGTGTCAGGGGAGGCAATCAGCCCCAGCATTTT CSASGGVRGGNQPQHF
TRBJ1-4 . TRBV7-6 TRBD1 TGTGCCAGCAGCTTAATTGGGGACAGCACTAATGAAAAACTGTTTTTT CASSLIGDSTNEKLFF
TRBJ2-7 . TRBV7-2 . TGTGCCAGCAGCTTAGCAGGAGCCCCCTACGAGCAGTACTTC CASSLAGAPYEQYF
TRBJ1-1 . TRBV6-5 . TGTGCCAGCAGCGGACAGATGAACACTGAAGCTTTCTTT CASSGQMNTEAFF
TRBJ2-7 . TRBV19 TRBD1 TGTGCCAGTAGTGCACAGGGGGCAACCCTTTACGAGCAGTACTTC CASSAQGATLYEQYF
TRBJ1-6 few TRBV2 TRBD1 TGTGCCAGCAGTGGGGGACAGTCAGGGAATTCACCCCTCCACTTT CASSGGQSGNSPLHF
TRBJ1-1 . TRBV28 . TGTGCCAGCGGGCTACAACCTCAGACCTCAAACACTGAAGCTTTCTTT CASGLQPQTSNTEAFF
TRBJ2-2 . TRBV10-1 TRBD1 TGCGCCAGCAGAGACGGGACAGAGAACACCGGGGAGCTGTTTTTT CASRDGTENTGELFF
TRBJ1-4 . TRBV19 . TGTGCCAGTAGTATAGGGGCAGGGCAGGAAAAACTGTTTTTT CASSIGAGQEKLFF
TRBJ2-5 . TRBV6-5 . TGTGCCAGCAGACCCCCGGGTTGGATCCAAGAGACCCAGTACTTC CASRPPGWIQETQYF
TRBJ1-1 . TRBV12-3/TRBV12-4 . TGTGCCAGCAGTTTGGGGGGGGCCAGGGCTTTCTTT CASSLGGARAFF
TRBJ1-5 few TRBV6-5 . TGTGCCAGCAGCAGACAGATTAGCAATCAGCCCCAGCATTTT CASSRQISNQPQHF
TRBJ1-3 . TRBV11-2 . TGTGCCAGCAGCTTATCCTCCTCAGGCATGTCTGGAAACACCATATATTTT CASSLSSSGMSGNTIYF
TRBJ2-2 . TRBV10-3 . TGTGCCATCAGTGAGACTACGCGGGGGCGCTTAACCGGGGAGCTGTTTTTT CAISETTRGRLTGELFF
TRBJ1-5 few TRBV3-1/TRBV3-2 . TGTGCCAGCAGCCAAGGACCTACAGGGTCCGGCAATCAGCCCCAGCATTTT CASSQGPTGSGNQPQHF
TRBJ2-5 once TRBV18 TRBD2 TGTGCCAGCTCACCCCGGCGGGGGGGGCCAGAGACCCAGTACTTC CASSPRRGGPETQYF
TRBJ2-1 . TRBV4-3 TRBD2 TGCGCCAGCAGCCAAGTGGTAGGGCTAGCGGGGGCCTACAATGAGCAGTTCTTC CASSQVVGLAGAYNEQFF
TRBJ1-4 . TRBV6-2/TRBV6-3 . TGTGCCAGCAGCCGGGGGGCAACTAATGAAAAACTGTTTTTT CASSRGATNEKLFF
TRBJ1-1 . TRBV6-5 . TGTGCCAGCAGATCGTCCTTGAACACTGAAGCTTTCTTT CASRSSLNTEAFF
TRBJ2-7 . TRBV5-1 TRBD1 TGCGCCAGCAGCCCGGGGGGGACGGGACAGGGGACCGAGCAGTACTTC CASSPGGTGQGTEQYF
TRBJ1-2 . TRBV7-9 . TGTGCCAGCAGCTTGCGCAGGGGCACCTATGGCTACACCTTC CASSLRRGTYGYTF
TRBJ1-1 . TRBV5-6 . TGTGCCAGCAGCCCGGAGCCTACGGGGAAACGCACTGAAGCTTTCTTT CASSPEPTGKRTEAFF
TRBJ2-3 . TRBV6-5 . TGTGCCAGCAGTTACAACGTGGGCAGGACAGATACGCAGTATTTT CASSYNVGRTDTQYF
TRBJ1-2 . TRBV27 . TGTGCCAGCAGGAGGACAGCTTTATTAAACTATGGCTACACCTTC CASRRTALLNYGYTF
TRBJ1-2 . TRBV16 TRBD1 TGTGCCAGTAATACAGGGGGCCGGGATGGCTACACCTTC CASNTGGRDGYTF
TRBJ1-2 . TRBV19 TRBD1 TGTGCCAGTAGTGCCACCAGGGACAGGGTGTACTATGGCTACACCTTC CASSATRDRVYYGYTF
TRBJ1-2 . TRBV12-3/TRBV12-4 . TGTGCCAGCAGTGCAGGGTCGGCCCGTGGCTACACCTTC CASSAGSARGYTF
TRBJ2-2 . TRBV4-2 . TGTGCCAGCAGCCAAGACCAGGGGCCTGGGGAGCTGTTTTTT CASSQDQGPGELFF
TRBJ2-4 . TRBV3-1/TRBV3-2 . TGTGCCAGCAGCCAAGGGTCAGGGTCGGGAGCCAAAAACATTCAGTACTTC CASSQGSGSGAKNIQYF
TRBJ1-1 . TRBV4-3 . TGCGCCAGCAGCCAAGATACGGGCCGGGGAACTGAAGCTTTCTTT CASSQDTGRGTEAFF
TRBJ1-2 . TRBV5-4 TRBD1 TGTGCCAGCAGCTTGGCTACAGGGGCTCCCTATGGCTACACCTTC CASSLATGAPYGYTF
TRBJ1-1 . TRBV7-9 . TGTGCCAGCAGCCCGAGGGGGTTAGGCACTGAAGCTTTCTTT CASSPRGLGTEAFF
TRBJ2-7 . TRBV7-8 . TGTGCCAGCAGCTCGGTCCGGGACACCATCTACGAGCAGTACTTC CASSSVRDTIYEQYF
TRBJ2-7 few TRBV7-2 TRBD2 TGTGCCAGCAGGAAAGGGACTAGTGAGCTCGAGCAGTACTTC CASRKGTSELEQYF
TRBJ1-3 . TRBV5-1 TRBD1 TGCGCCAGCAGCTTGGACAGGGGGGGCTCTGGAAACACCATATATTTT CASSLDRGGSGNTIYF
TRBJ1-2 . TRBV12-3/TRBV12-4 . TGTGCCAGCAGCGAACAGTATTACTATGGCTACACCTTC CASSEQYYYGYTF
TRBJ1-5 . TRBV29-1 TRBD1 TGCAGCGTGGGGGACAGCTTAAGCAATCAGCCCCAGCATTTT CSVGDSLSNQPQHF
TRBJ1-1 . TRBV19 TRBD1 TGTGCCAGTAGTATCGACAGGGGAGGAGAAGCTTTCTTT CASSIDRGGEAFF
TRBJ1-4 once TRBV7-9 . TGTGCCAGCAGCCGGACACCAACCTCAACTAATGAAAAACTGTTTTTT CASSRTPTSTNEKLFF
TRBJ1-5 . TRBV2 . TGTGCCAGCACAAGCCAAAATAGCAATCAGCCCCAGCATTTT CASTSQNSNQPQHF
TRBJ1-5 . TRBV15 . TGTGCCACCAGGGGGAGTGGAGGGATCGGCAATCAGCCCCAGCATTTT CATRGSGGIGNQPQHF
TRBJ1-3 . TRBV27 . TGTGCCAGCAGTTTTGGAGGCCTAGACTCTGGAAACACCATATATTTT CASSFGGLDSGNTIYF